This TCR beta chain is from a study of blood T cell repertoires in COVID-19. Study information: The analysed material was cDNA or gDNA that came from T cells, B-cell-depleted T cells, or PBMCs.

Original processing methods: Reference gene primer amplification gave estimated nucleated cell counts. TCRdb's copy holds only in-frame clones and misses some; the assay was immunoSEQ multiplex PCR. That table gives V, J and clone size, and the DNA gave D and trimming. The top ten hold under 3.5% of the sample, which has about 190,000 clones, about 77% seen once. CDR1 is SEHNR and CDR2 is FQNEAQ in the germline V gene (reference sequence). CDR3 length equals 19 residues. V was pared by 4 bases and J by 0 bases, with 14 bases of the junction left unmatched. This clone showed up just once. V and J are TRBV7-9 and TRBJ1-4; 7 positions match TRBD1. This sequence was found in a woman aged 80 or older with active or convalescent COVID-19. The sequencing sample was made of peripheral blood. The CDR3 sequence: CASSSGRQGISPTNEKLFF. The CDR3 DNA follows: TGTGCCAGCAGCTCTGGTCGACAGGGAATAAGTCCAACTAATGAAAAACTGTTTTTT. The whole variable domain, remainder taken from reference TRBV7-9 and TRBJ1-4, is DTGVSQNPRHKITKRGQNVTFRCDPISEHNRLYWYRQTLGQGPEFLTYFQNEAQLEKSRLLSDRFSAERPKGSFSTLEIQRTEQGDSAMYLCASSSGRQGISPTNEKLFFGSGTQLSVL.